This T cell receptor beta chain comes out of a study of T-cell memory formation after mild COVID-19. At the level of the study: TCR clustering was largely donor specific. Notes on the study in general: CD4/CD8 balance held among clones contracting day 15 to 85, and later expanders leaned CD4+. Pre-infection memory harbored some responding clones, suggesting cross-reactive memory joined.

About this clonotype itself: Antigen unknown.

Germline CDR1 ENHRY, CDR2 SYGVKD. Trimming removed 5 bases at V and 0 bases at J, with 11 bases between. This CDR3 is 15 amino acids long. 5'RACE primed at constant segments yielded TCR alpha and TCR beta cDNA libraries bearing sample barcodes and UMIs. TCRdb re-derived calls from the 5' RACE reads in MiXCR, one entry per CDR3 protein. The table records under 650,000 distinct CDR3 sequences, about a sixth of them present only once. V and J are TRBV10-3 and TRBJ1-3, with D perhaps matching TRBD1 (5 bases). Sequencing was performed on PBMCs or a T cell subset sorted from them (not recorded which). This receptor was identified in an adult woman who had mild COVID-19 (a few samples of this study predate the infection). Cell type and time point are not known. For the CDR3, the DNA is TGTGCCATCAGTTCGGGGACGAGCTCTGGAAACACCATATATTTT. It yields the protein CAISSGTSSGNTIYF.